This T cell receptor beta chain appears in the sequencing data of a study of a mutant IDH1 vaccine in newly diagnosed glioma. Study overall: Beginning 4-6 weeks after radiotherapy alone, or with temozolomide cycles, vaccination took place. Every participant had undergone radiotherapy, temozolomide, or both before, and most underwent both.

The assay was immunoSEQ multiplex PCR, and TCRdb's table has in-frame clones only and misses some. Seen here are around 41,000 clones, 78% observed once, and the top ten hold approximately 6.7%. As to time point: week 23, last vaccination. Vaccination used 300 ug of mutant IDH1 20-mer peptide per dose, with topical imiquimod. Donors had new IDH1-mutant astrocytomas of WHO grade 3 or 4 (ATRX-lost). For this clone: Antigen unknown.

V was shortened by 5 bases and J by 8 bases, with 3 bases between the two germline ends. CDR3 size: 10 residues. Germline V CDR1 and CDR2: MDHEN, SYDVKM. This chain links TRBV28 with TRBJ1-4; D call uncertain. The sequenced sample was PBMCs, obtained from a glioma patient whose treatment included an IDH1 peptide vaccine. The clonotype comes from a woman aged 40 to 50 with glioma. Some clones in this sample may be carry-over from other donors' samples. In nucleotides, the CDR3 is TGTGCCAGCAGTGGGGAAAAACTGTTTTTT. This translates into CASSGEKLFF.